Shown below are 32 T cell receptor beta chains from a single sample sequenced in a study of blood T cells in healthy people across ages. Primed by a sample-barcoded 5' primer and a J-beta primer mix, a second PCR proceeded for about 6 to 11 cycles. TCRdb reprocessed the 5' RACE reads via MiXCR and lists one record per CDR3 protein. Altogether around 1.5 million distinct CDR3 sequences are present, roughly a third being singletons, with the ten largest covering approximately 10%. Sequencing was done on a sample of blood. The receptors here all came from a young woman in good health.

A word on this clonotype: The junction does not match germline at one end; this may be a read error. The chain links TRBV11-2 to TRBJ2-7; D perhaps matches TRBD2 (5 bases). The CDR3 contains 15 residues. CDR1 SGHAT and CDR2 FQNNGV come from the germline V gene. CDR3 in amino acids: CANSFQAGLSYEQYF. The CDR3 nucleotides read TGTGCCAACAGCTTCCAGGCGGGCCTCTCCTACGAGCAGTACTTC.

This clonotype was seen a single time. CDR3 in DNA: TGTGCCAGCAGTAGGGTAGGAGCTAACCAAGAGACCCAGTACTTC. Its translation: CASSRVGANQETQYF. This chain uses TRBV11-3 with TRBJ2-5; D remains ambiguous. Trimming removed 6 bases from V and 0 bases from J, with 14 bases in between. The CDR3 is made up of 15 amino acids. Germline V CDR1 and CDR2: SGHNT, YENEEA.

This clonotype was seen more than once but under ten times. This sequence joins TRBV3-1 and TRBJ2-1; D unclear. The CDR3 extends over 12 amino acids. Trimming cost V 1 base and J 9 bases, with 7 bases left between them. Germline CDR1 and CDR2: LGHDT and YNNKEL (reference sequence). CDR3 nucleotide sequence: TGTGCCAGCAGCCAAGTTAACGGTGAGCAGTTCTTC. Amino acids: CASSQVNGEQFF.

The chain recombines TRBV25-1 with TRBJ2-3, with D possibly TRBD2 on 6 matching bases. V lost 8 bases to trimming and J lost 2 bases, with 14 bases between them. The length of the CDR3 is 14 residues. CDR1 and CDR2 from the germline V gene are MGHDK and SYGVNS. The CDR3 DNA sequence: TGTGCCAGCCTCGGGGAGGCCTCCACAGATACGCAGTATTTT. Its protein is CASLGEASTDTQYF.

The CDR3 sequence: CASSLRGLTGELFF. CDR3 nucleotides: TGTGCCAGCAGCTTACGGGGACTCACCGGGGAGCTGTTTTTT. The chain combines TRBV5-5 with TRBJ2-2, with D maybe TRBD2 (6 bases). Trimming took off 2 bases at V and 4 bases at J, with 9 bases between the two ends. The germline V gene has CDR1 SGHKS and CDR2 YYEKEE (reference sequence). The CDR3 covers 14 residues.

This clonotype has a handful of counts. Here the CDR3 reads CASSQDLGQILEQYF. CDR3 nucleotide sequence: TGTGCCAGCAGCCAAGATCTGGGACAGATTTTAGAGCAGTACTTC. The rearrangement joins TRBV3-1 to TRBJ2-7; 7 bases are shared with TRBD1. Looked up from germline, CDR1 is LGHDT and CDR2 is YNNKEL (reference sequence). The CDR3 sequence is 15 residues long. Trimming removed 0 bases from V and 7 bases from J; junction bases left unmatched: 9.

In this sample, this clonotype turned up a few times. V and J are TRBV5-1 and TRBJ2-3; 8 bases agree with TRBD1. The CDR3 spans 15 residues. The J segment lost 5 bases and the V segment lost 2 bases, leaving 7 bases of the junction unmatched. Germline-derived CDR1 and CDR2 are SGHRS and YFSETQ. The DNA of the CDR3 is TGCGCCAGCAGCTTCGGACAGGGCCGGGGAGATACGCAGTATTTT. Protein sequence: CASSFGQGRGDTQYF.

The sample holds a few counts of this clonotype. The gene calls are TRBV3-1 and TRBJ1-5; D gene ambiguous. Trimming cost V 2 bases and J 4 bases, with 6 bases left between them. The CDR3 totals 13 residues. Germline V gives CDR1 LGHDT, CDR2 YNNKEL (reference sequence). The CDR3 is CASSQTANQPQHF. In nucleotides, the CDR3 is TGTGCCAGCAGCCAAACAGCGAATCAGCCCCAGCATTTT.

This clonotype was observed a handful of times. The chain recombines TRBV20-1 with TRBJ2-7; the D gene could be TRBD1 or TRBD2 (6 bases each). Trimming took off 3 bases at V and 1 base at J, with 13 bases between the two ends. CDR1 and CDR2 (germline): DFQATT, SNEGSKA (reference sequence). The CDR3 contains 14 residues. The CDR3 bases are TGCAGTGCTAGGATAGGGGGAGGATCCTACGAGCAGTACTTC. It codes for CSARIGGGSYEQYF.

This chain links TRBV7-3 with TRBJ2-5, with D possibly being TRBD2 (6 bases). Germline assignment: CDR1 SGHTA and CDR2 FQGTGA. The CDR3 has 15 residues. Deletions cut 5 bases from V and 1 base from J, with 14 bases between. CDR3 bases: TGTGCCAGCAGCCCCACCGGGACTCCCCAAGAGACCCAGTACTTC. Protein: CASSPTGTPQETQYF.

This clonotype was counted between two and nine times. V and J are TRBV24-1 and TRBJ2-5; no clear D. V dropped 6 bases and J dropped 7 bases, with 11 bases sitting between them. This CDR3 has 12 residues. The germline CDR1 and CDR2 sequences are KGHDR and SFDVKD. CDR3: CATSSKDGTQYF. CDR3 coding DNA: TGTGCCACCAGTTCAAAGGACGGGACCCAGTACTTC.

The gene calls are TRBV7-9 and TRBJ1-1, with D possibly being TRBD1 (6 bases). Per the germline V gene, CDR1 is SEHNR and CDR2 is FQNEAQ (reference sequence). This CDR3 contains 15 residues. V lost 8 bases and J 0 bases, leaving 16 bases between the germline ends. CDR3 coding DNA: TGTGCCAGCTCCCAGGGGTGGGTGATGAACACTGAAGCTTTCTTT. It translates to CASSQGWVMNTEAFF.

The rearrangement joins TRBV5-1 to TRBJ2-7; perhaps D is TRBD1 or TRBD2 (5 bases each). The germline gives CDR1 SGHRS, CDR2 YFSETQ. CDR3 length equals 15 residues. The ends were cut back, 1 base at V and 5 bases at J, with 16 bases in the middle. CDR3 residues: CASSLRTGPNDEQYF. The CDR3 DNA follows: TGCGCCAGCAGCTTGAGGACGGGACCTAATGACGAGCAGTACTTC.

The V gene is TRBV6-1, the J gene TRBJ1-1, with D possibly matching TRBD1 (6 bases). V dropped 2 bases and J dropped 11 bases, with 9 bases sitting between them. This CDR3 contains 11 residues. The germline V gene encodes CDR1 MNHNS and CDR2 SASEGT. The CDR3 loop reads CASSEWGAAFF. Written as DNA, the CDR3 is TGTGCCAGCAGTGAATGGGGGGCGGCTTTCTTT.

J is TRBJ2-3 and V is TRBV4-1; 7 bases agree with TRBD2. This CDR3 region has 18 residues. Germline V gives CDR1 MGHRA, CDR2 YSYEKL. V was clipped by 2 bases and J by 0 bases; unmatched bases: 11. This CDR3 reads CASSQIIERGPSTDTQYF. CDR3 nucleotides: TGCGCCAGCAGCCAAATAATCGAGCGGGGTCCAAGCACAGATACGCAGTATTTT.

CDR3 DNA sequence: TGCGCCAGCAGCCCGGGACTACCGGGTTGGGATACGCAGTATTTT. Protein product: CASSPGLPGWDTQYF. V gene TRBV5-1 combines with J gene TRBJ2-3; 7 bases are shared with TRBD2. V shed 4 bases and J 6 bases; nucleotides not matched to a gene: 11. The CDR3 consists of 15 residues. The germline V gene has CDR1 SGHRS and CDR2 YFSETQ.

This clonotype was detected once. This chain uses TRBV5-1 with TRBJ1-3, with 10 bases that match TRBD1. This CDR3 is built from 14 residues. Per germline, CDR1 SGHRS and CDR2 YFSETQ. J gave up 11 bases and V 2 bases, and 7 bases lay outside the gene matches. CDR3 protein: CASSFGQGGDSIYF. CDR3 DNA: TGCGCCAGCAGCTTTGGACAGGGGGGGGACTCCATATATTTT.

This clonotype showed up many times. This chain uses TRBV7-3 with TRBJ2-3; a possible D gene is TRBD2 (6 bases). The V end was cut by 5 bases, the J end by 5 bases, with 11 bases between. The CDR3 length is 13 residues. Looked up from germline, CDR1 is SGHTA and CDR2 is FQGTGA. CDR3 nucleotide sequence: TGTGCCAGCAGCCGTAATAGCGGAGATACGCAGTATTTT. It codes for CASSRNSGDTQYF.

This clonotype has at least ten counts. CDR3 in DNA: TGCAGTGCTTGGACAGGGGGTACCTACGAGCAGTACTTC. This translates into CSAWTGGTYEQYF. V is TRBV20-1 and J is TRBJ2-7; 10 bases fit TRBD1. The CDR3 has 13 residues. Germline CDR1 is DFQATT and CDR2 is SNEGSKA (reference sequence). The V segment lost 5 bases and the J segment 2 bases; nucleotides outside the gene matches: 3.

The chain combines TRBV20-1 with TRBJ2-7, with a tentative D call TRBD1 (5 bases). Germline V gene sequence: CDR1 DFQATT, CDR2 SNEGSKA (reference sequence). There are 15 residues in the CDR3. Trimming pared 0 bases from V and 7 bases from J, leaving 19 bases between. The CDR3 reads CSARDPGQGSWEQYF. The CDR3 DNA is TGCAGTGCTAGAGATCCCGGGCAGGGTAGCTGGGAGCAGTACTTC.

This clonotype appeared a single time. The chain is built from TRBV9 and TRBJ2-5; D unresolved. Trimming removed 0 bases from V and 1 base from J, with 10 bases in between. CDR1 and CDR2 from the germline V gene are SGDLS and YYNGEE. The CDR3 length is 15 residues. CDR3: CASSVGIGSQETQYF. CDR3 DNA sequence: TGTGCCAGCAGCGTAGGAATCGGGTCCCAAGAGACCCAGTACTTC. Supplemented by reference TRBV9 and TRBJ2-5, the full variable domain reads DSGVTQTPKHLITATGQRVTLRCSPRSGDLSVYWYQQSLDQGLQFLIQYYNGEERAKGNILERFSAQQFPDLHSELNLSSLELGDSALYFCASSVGIGSQETQYFGPGTRLLVL.

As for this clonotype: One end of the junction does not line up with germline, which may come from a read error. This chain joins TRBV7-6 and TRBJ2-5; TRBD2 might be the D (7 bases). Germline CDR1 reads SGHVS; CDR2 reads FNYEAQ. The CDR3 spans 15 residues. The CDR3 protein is CASSLGGREKETQYF. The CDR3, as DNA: TGCGCCAGCAGCTTAGGGGGGCGGGAGAAAGAGACCCAGTACTTC.

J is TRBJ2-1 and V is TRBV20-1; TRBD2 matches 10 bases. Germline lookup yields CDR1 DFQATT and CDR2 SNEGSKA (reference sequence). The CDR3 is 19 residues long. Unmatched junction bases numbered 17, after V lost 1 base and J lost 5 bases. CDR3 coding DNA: TGCAGTGCTAGAGGTGCGGCTAGCGGGGGTTCAGTCTGGGACAATGAGCAGTTCTTC. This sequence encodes CSARGAASGGSVWDNEQFF.

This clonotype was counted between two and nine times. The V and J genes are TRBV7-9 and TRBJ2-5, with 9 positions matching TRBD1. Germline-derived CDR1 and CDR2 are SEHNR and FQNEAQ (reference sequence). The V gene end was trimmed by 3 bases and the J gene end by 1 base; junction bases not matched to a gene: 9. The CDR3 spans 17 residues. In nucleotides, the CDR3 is TGTGCCAGCAGCTTCCCTGTTAGGACAGGGGCCCAAGAGACCCAGTACTTC. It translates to CASSFPVRTGAQETQYF.

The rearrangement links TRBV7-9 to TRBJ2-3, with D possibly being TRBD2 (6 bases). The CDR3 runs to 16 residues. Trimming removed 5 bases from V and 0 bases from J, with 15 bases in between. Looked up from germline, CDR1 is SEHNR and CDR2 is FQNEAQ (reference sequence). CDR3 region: CASSAGGYSSTDTQYF. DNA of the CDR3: TGTGCCAGCAGCGCCGGGGGATATTCTAGCACAGATACGCAGTATTTT.

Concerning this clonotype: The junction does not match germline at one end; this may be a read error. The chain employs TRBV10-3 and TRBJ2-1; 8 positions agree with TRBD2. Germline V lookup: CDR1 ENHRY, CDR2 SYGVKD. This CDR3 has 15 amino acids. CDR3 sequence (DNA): TGTGCCATCAGTGTCGACGGGGGGGCCAGCAATGGGCAGTTCTTC. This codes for CAISVDGGASNGQFF.

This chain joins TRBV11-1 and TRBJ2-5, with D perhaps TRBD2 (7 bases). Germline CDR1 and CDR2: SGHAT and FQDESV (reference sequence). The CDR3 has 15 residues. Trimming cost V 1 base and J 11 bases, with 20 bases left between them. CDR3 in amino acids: CASSLGRGLYWEQYF. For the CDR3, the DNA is TGTGCCAGCAGCTTAGGGCGGGGGCTATATTGGGAGCAGTACTTC.

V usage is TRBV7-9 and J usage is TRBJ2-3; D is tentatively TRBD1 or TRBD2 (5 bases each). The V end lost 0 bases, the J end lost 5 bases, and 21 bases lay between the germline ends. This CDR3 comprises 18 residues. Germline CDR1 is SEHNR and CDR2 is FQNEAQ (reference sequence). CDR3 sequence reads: CASSLASPRRGARDTQYF. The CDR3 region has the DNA TGTGCCAGCAGCTTAGCGTCTCCCCGCCGGGGCGCTAGAGATACGCAGTATTTT.

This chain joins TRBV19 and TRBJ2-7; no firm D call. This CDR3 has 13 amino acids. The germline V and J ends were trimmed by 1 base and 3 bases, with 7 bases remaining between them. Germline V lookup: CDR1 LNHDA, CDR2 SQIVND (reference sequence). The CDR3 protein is CASSIAPSYEQYF. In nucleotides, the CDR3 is TGTGCCAGTAGTATAGCCCCAAGCTACGAGCAGTACTTC.

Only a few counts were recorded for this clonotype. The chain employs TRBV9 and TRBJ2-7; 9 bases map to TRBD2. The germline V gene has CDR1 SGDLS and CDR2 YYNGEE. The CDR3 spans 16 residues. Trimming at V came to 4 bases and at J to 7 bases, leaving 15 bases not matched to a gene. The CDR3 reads CASSPYGAGGPREQYF. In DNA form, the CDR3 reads TGTGCCAGCAGCCCTTACGGGGCGGGGGGGCCGAGAGAGCAGTACTTC.

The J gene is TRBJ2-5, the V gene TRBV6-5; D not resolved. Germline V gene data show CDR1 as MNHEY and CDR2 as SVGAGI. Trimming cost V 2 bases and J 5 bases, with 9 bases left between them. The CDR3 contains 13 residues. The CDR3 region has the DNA TGTGCCAGCAGTTACAAGCGAAGGGAGACCCAGTACTTC. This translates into CASSYKRRETQYF.

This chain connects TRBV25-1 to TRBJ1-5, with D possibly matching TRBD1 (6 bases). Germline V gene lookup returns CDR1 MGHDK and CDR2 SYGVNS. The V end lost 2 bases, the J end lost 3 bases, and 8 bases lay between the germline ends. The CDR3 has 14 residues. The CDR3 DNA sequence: TGTGCCAGCAGTGAAGGACAGATCAATCAGCCCCAGCATTTT. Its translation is CASSEGQINQPQHF. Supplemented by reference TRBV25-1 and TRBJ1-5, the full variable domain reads EADIYQTPRYLVIGTGKKITLECSQTMGHDKMYWYQQDPGMELHLIHYSYGVNSTEKGDLSSESTVSRIRTEHFPLTLESARPSHTSQYLCASSEGQINQPQHFGDGTRLSIL.